Listed below are T cell receptor beta chains from one sample, sequenced in a study of brain T cells in children with intractable seizures. Here immunoSEQ multiplex PCR was the method, and the copy in TCRdb shows in-frame clones only, minus some. The table lists 340,000 or so clones, about 94% of them singletons. Sequences were derived from peripheral blood, sampled around 5 months after surgery. Source of these receptors: a boy younger than two with tuberous sclerosis and intractable seizures. Each CDR3 is given with its conserved first and last residue. Each record gives: CDR3 protein, J gene, V gene.

cdr3_aa: CASSYWQGNEKLFF
j_call: TRBJ1-4
v_call: TRBV6-5

cdr3_aa: CASSPLERGDTGELFF
j_call: TRBJ2-2
v_call: TRBV4-1

cdr3_aa: CASSGTDSYEQYF
j_call: TRBJ2-7
v_call: TRBV12-3/TRBV12-4

cdr3_aa: CASSSGNYGYTF
j_call: TRBJ1-2
v_call: TRBV5-6

cdr3_aa: CASSPTGNRYNSPLHF
j_call: TRBJ1-6
v_call: TRBV7-9

cdr3_aa: CASSPERSQETQYF
j_call: TRBJ2-5
v_call: TRBV7-9

cdr3_aa: CASSFSLGGYGYTF
j_call: TRBJ1-2
v_call: TRBV6-5

cdr3_aa: CASSRTSGSSGANVLTF
j_call: TRBJ2-6
v_call: TRBV6-6

cdr3_aa: CASSSSEHQPQHF
j_call: TRBJ1-5
v_call: TRBV3-1/TRBV3-2

cdr3_aa: CASTSPGTGGYGYTF
j_call: TRBJ1-2
v_call: TRBV6-5

cdr3_aa: CASSQDRSGANVLTF
j_call: TRBJ2-6
v_call: TRBV3-1/TRBV3-2

cdr3_aa: CASSLDREQWEHNEQFF
j_call: TRBJ2-1
v_call: TRBV11-2

cdr3_aa: CASSQVWTGRETQYF
j_call: TRBJ2-5
v_call: TRBV14

cdr3_aa: CAISDQSGGSAKNIQYF
j_call: TRBJ2-4
v_call: TRBV10-3

cdr3_aa: CASSFTVNYGYTF
j_call: TRBJ1-2
v_call: TRBV7-9

cdr3_aa: CAISESWNALYQETQYF
j_call: TRBJ2-5
v_call: TRBV10-3

cdr3_aa: CSASAWAEAFF
j_call: TRBJ1-1
v_call: TRBV20-1

cdr3_aa: CASSYSGGTQYF
j_call: TRBJ2-3
v_call: TRBV6-5

cdr3_aa: CASRSMGTGGGSGANVLTF
j_call: TRBJ2-6
v_call: TRBV11-2

cdr3_aa: CSVAPGGLEAFF
j_call: TRBJ1-1
v_call: TRBV29-1

cdr3_aa: CASSFSGGFNEQFF
j_call: TRBJ2-1
v_call: TRBV5-1

cdr3_aa: CASSQDVTGPPFEQYF
j_call: TRBJ2-7
v_call: TRBV4-2

cdr3_aa: CASSERGWGTVEYF
j_call: TRBJ2-7
v_call: TRBV2

cdr3_aa: CASSWDRGNEKLFF
j_call: TRBJ1-4
v_call: TRBV5-1

cdr3_aa: CASTTTVSSYEQYF
j_call: TRBJ2-7
v_call: TRBV19

cdr3_aa: CASSSDGGFSEAFF
j_call: TRBJ1-1
v_call: TRBV19

cdr3_aa: CASSDGGNEQFF
j_call: TRBJ2-1
v_call: TRBV2

cdr3_aa: CASSQPSGRASSYEQYF
j_call: TRBJ2-7
v_call: TRBV4-2

cdr3_aa: CSASRAAPGTGVQPQHF
j_call: TRBJ1-5
v_call: TRBV20-1

cdr3_aa: CASSELAGKSYNEQFF
j_call: TRBJ2-1
v_call: TRBV10-1

cdr3_aa: CASSPGRRMETQYF
j_call: TRBJ2-5
v_call: TRBV13

cdr3_aa: CASTPRGNSPLHF
j_call: TRBJ1-6
v_call: TRBV2

cdr3_aa: CAGGQGAFGELFF
j_call: TRBJ2-2
v_call: TRBV6-6

cdr3_aa: CASGSYEQYF
j_call: TRBJ2-7
v_call: TRBV6-5

cdr3_aa: CASSFETSGSYEQYF
j_call: TRBJ2-7
v_call: TRBV7-2

cdr3_aa: CASSTPTGTGYEQYF
j_call: TRBJ2-7
v_call: TRBV19

cdr3_aa: CASSLGASPYTDTQYF
j_call: TRBJ2-3
v_call: TRBV7-3

cdr3_aa: CASSLGGDAFYEQYF
j_call: TRBJ2-7
v_call: TRBV7-2

cdr3_aa: CASSLHPSGGYNEQFF
j_call: TRBJ2-1
v_call: TRBV7-8

cdr3_aa: CASSYSGQGNEQFF
j_call: TRBJ2-1
v_call: TRBV6-5

cdr3_aa: CAISEYQAYEQYF
j_call: TRBJ2-7
v_call: TRBV10-3

cdr3_aa: CASSSVNQPQHF
j_call: TRBJ1-5
v_call: TRBV5-6

cdr3_aa: CASSTGLGHNQPQHF
j_call: TRBJ1-5
v_call: TRBV19

cdr3_aa: CASSRLWRGPWQPQHF
j_call: TRBJ1-5
v_call: TRBV19

cdr3_aa: CASSGGSAPRF
j_call: TRBJ1-5
v_call: TRBV10-1

cdr3_aa: CASSLARTGSYEQYF
j_call: TRBJ2-7
v_call: TRBV28

cdr3_aa: CASSVGGSGETQYF
j_call: TRBJ2-5
v_call: TRBV9

cdr3_aa: CASSWEASGSLETQYF
j_call: TRBJ2-5
v_call: TRBV19

cdr3_aa: CASSPRGASSGNTIYF
j_call: TRBJ1-3
v_call: TRBV7-9

cdr3_aa: CASSLGSDNEQFF
j_call: TRBJ2-1
v_call: TRBV7-3

cdr3_aa: CAWSVGTYEQYF
j_call: TRBJ2-7
v_call: TRBV30

cdr3_aa: CASSKAQGPLAKNIQYF
j_call: TRBJ2-4
v_call: TRBV21-1

cdr3_aa: CATSRTIAGNSTDTQYF
j_call: TRBJ2-3
v_call: TRBV15

cdr3_aa: CAWGKATYNEQFF
j_call: TRBJ2-1
v_call: TRBV30

cdr3_aa: CASSQLGLAGGPPPHEQFF
j_call: TRBJ2-1
v_call: TRBV4-1

cdr3_aa: CASSQPTGGNYGYTF
j_call: TRBJ1-2
v_call: TRBV4-2

cdr3_aa: CASSSDTFGETQYF
j_call: TRBJ2-5
v_call: TRBV5-1

cdr3_aa: CASSDVANTEAFF
j_call: TRBJ1-1
v_call: TRBV19

cdr3_aa: CASGKGNTGELFF
j_call: TRBJ2-2
v_call: TRBV21-1

cdr3_aa: CASSFEATGEQYF
j_call: TRBJ2-7
v_call: TRBV5-6